This is a list of T cell receptor beta chains from one sample in a study of T cell repertoires in cytomegalovirus infection. Their antigens remain unidentified. Each CDR3 protein gets one entry after TCRdb re-called the reads with MiXCR. In the table there are about half a million distinct CDR3 sequences, 25% to 35% of which are singletons. Here the sequenced sample was cultured PBMCs, taken from culture after CMV antigen stimulation. Receptor source: a human donor in good health (CMV status not recorded). Some clones in this sample may be carry-over from other donors' samples. Both conserved end residues are part of each CDR3. D genes are given only for firm matches. Size tells how often a clone was seen (once, few, many) or the class of an expanded clone, and some rows leave it out.

TRBV11-2	TRBD1	TRBJ2-3	-	CASSLRGGQYTDTQYF	TGTGCCAGCAGCTTAAGAGGGGGACAGTACACAGATACGCAGTATTTT
TRBV12-3/TRBV12-4	-	TRBJ2-5	-	CASLKGRLQTQYF	TGTGCCAGCTTAAAGGGGCGGTTGCAGACCCAGTACTTC
TRBV18	TRBD1	TRBJ2-5	-	CASSPPGTGAGETQYF	TGTGCCAGCTCACCACCCGGGACAGGGGCAGGGGAGACCCAGTACTTC
TRBV11-2	-	TRBJ1-1	-	CASSLWINTEAFF	TGTGCCAGCAGCTTATGGATAAACACTGAAGCTTTCTTT
TRBV6-8	-	TRBJ2-5	-	CASSSVPGTQYF	TGTGCCAGCAGTTCCGTTCCCGGGACCCAGTACTTC
TRBV19	-	TRBJ2-1	-	CASTPLVGGGEQFF	TGTGCCAGTACCCCTCTCGTGGGGGGAGGTGAGCAGTTCTTC
TRBV5-1	-	TRBJ1-6	few	CASMNSQETYNSPLHF	TGCGCCAGCATGAACTCCCAGGAGACCTATAATTCACCCCTCCACTTT
TRBV12-3/TRBV12-4	-	TRBJ1-1	-	CASSSGTKNTEAFF	TGTGCCAGCAGTTCGGGGACGAAGAACACTGAAGCTTTCTTT
TRBV7-2	-	TRBJ1-5	many	CASSGSGSSPAQHF	TGTGCCAGCAGCGGATCGGGCAGTAGCCCCGCCCAGCATTTT
TRBV7-2	-	TRBJ1-2	-	CASSLERGRSYGYTF	TGTGCCAGCAGCCTCGAGCGGGGAAGAAGCTATGGCTACACCTTC
TRBV7-2	-	TRBJ2-3	many	CASSSRRDSTDTQYF	TGTGCCAGCAGCTCCAGACGGGACTCCACAGATACGCAGTATTTT
TRBV6-6	-	TRBJ2-2	-	CASSYSRSGVELFF	TGTGCCAGCAGTTACTCGAGGTCTGGCGTCGAGCTGTTTTTT
TRBV7-8	TRBD2	TRBJ2-5	-	CATSSGAIQETQYF	TGTGCCACCTCCAGCGGGGCGATCCAAGAGACCCAGTACTTC
TRBV6-2/TRBV6-3	TRBD2	TRBJ2-5	-	CASRRLAGVGETQYF	TGTGCCAGCAGGCGACTAGCGGGAGTCGGGGAGACCCAGTACTTC
TRBV7-2	-	TRBJ2-7	many	CASSPGGSYEQYF	TGTGCCAGCAGCCCCGGGGGATCCTACGAGCAGTACTTC
TRBV7-7	-	TRBJ2-1	-	CASSQSQTSYNEQFF	TGTGCTAGCAGCCAGTCACAAACGAGTTACAATGAGCAGTTCTTC
TRBV27	-	TRBJ2-2	few	CASSPGTFTGELFF	TGTGCCAGCAGTCCCGGGACTTTTACCGGGGAGCTGTTTTTT
TRBV24-1	TRBD1	TRBJ2-5	-	CATSEATGGETQYF	TGTGCCACCAGTGAAGCTACAGGGGGAGAGACCCAGTACTTC
TRBV7-2	-	TRBJ2-7	few	CASSSTPGGEEQYF	TGTGCCAGCAGCTCAACCCCGGGGGGCGAGGAGCAGTACTTC
TRBV5-6	-	TRBJ1-2	few	CASSRGQYYGYTF	TGTGCCAGCAGCCGAGGACAGTACTATGGCTACACCTTC
TRBV7-2	TRBD2	TRBJ2-5	-	CASSFLGLAGGSSLETQYF	TGTGCCAGCAGCTTCTTGGGACTAGCGGGTGGCTCCAGCCTGGAGACCCAGTACTTC
TRBV6-1	-	TRBJ2-1	few	CASSQPGGSYNEQFF	TGTGCCAGCAGCCAGCCCGGCGGCTCCTACAATGAGCAGTTCTTC
TRBV2	-	TRBJ1-2	few	CASSPGGGTYGYTF	TGTGCCAGCAGTCCCGGCGGGGGAACCTATGGCTACACCTTC
TRBV12-3/TRBV12-4	-	TRBJ2-3	few	CASSWSGPVSTDTQYF	TGTGCCAGCAGCTGGAGCGGCCCCGTTAGCACAGATACGCAGTATTTT
TRBV4-1	-	TRBJ1-6	few	CASSQDPVNSPLHF	TGCGCCAGCAGCCAAGATCCAGTCAATTCACCCCTCCACTTT
TRBV29-1	-	TRBJ2-7	-	CSVFKRGSGTYEQYF	TGCAGCGTTTTTAAAAGGGGATCGGGGACCTACGAGCAGTACTTC
TRBV6-2/TRBV6-3	-	TRBJ1-2	-	CASSYSDVKLGDGYTF	TGTGCCAGCAGTTACTCGGACGTGAAGCTGGGCGATGGCTACACCTTC
TRBV7-2	TRBD1	TRBJ2-7	many	CASSQGPDRGLSYEQYF	TGTGCCAGCAGCCAGGGGCCTGACAGGGGACTCTCCTACGAGCAGTACTTC
TRBV12-3/TRBV12-4	-	TRBJ2-2	-	CASSFGQENTGELFF	TGTGCCAGCAGTTTCGGGCAGGAGAACACCGGGGAGCTGTTTTTT
TRBV7-2	-	TRBJ2-6	once	CASSKTSSGANVLTF	TGTGCCAGCAGCAAGACAAGCTCTGGGGCCAACGTCCTGACTTTC
TRBV7-9	-	TRBJ2-3	-	CASRSLADTQYF	TGTGCCAGCAGAAGCCTAGCAGATACGCAGTATTTT
TRBV6-1	-	TRBJ2-5	-	CASSLTLIPSETQYF	TGTGCCAGCAGTCTGACACTTATCCCCTCGGAGACCCAGTACTTC
TRBV20-1	-	TRBJ1-4	few	CSARDRSLLEKLFF	TGCAGTGCTAGAGACAGGTCGCTTTTGGAAAAACTGTTTTTT
TRBV28	TRBD1	TRBJ1-1	-	CASRPNRGKAFF	TGTGCCAGCAGACCTAACAGGGGGAAAGCTTTCTTT
TRBV7-3	-	TRBJ2-5	many	CASSQGGTQYF	TGTGCCAGCAGCCAAGGGGGGACCCAGTACTTC
TRBV24-1	-	TRBJ2-5	few	CATSDPLAGLRQETQYF	TGTGCCACCAGTGACCCGTTGGCTGGACTGCGACAAGAGACCCAGTACTTC
TRBV9	TRBD2	TRBJ2-1	many	CASSSSGDSYNEQFF	TGTGCCAGCAGCTCTAGCGGGGACTCCTACAATGAGCAGTTCTTC
TRBV9	-	TRBJ2-3	-	CASSVGTGREGTQYF	TGTGCCAGCAGCGTAGGGACCGGGCGAGAGGGTACGCAGTATTTT
TRBV19	TRBD2	TRBJ2-4	once	CASLGLAVNLAKNIQYF	TGTGCCAGCCTGGGACTAGCGGTGAACCTAGCCAAAAACATTCAGTACTTC
TRBV6-1	-	TRBJ2-1	-	CASSGDKDEQFF	TGTGCCAGCAGTGGCGACAAGGATGAGCAGTTCTTC
TRBV7-2	-	TRBJ1-5	many	CASSSDPRGEVQPQHF	TGTGCCAGCAGCTCCGACCCCAGGGGCGAGGTTCAGCCCCAGCATTTT
TRBV20-1	TRBD2	TRBJ2-7	-	CSARDRLAGVYEQYF	TGCAGTGCTAGAGACAGACTAGCGGGAGTGTACGAGCAGTACTTC
TRBV7-9	TRBD2	TRBJ2-1	-	CASSLGTGGPFNEQFF	TGTGCCAGCAGCTTAGGTACGGGAGGGCCGTTCAATGAGCAGTTCTTC
TRBV6-8	TRBD1	TRBJ2-3	-	CASSYRGHASDTQYF	TGTGCCAGCAGCTACAGGGGACACGCCTCAGATACGCAGTATTTT
TRBV7-9	-	TRBJ1-5	few	CASSSGVGNQPQHF	TGTGCCAGCAGCTCAGGGGTAGGCAATCAGCCCCAGCATTTT
TRBV15	-	TRBJ2-5	-	CATSRVQLQETQYF	TGTGCCACCAGCAGAGTACAGTTGCAAGAGACCCAGTACTTC
TRBV9	-	TRBJ2-5	few	CASSVDRQETQYF	TGTGCCAGCAGCGTCGACAGGCAAGAGACCCAGTACTTC
TRBV19	TRBD2	TRBJ2-2	-	CASILAGENTGELFF	TGTGCCAGTATACTAGCGGGCGAGAACACCGGGGAGCTGTTTTTT
TRBV6-2/TRBV6-3	-	TRBJ2-1	few	CASSYGEHNEQFF	TGTGCCAGCAGTTACGGCGAGCACAATGAGCAGTTCTTC